The count of the clone carrying this T cell receptor beta chain is one. This record belongs to a study of type 1 and type 2 diabetes patients. Approximately 10 milliliters of peripheral blood were collected from each participant. Amplification started from genomic DNA. Multiplex PCR with 30 forward and 13 reverse primers amplified the TCR beta CDR3. MiXCR, applied by TCRdb to the multiplex PCR reads, yields one record per CDR3 protein. Counted here are fewer than 300,000 distinct CDR3 sequences, roughly 48% occurring once; the ten biggest clones make up approximately 14%. This CDR3 has 16 amino acids. V dropped 0 bases and J dropped 6 bases, with 15 bases sitting between them. Germline-derived CDR1 and CDR2 are LNHNV and YYDKDF (reference sequence).

The sample was peripheral blood mononuclear cells (PBMCs). This chain joins TRBV15 and TRBJ2-1; perhaps TRBD2 as D (6 bases). This clonotype was obtained from a man younger than 35 with type 2 diabetes. In DNA form, the CDR3 reads TGTGCCACCAGCAGAGATCGTTGGGGGGTGGGCAATGAGCAGTTCTTC. Translated, it gives CATSRDRWGVGNEQFF. The full variable domain, with the rest looked up from reference TRBV15 and TRBJ2-1, is DAMVIQNPRYQVTQFGKPVTLSCSQTLNHNVMYWYQQKSSQAPKLLFHYYDKDFNNEADTPDNFQSRRPNTSFCFLDIRSPGLGDTAMYLCATSRDRWGVGNEQFFGPGTRLTVL.